Listed below are T cell receptor beta chains from one sample, sequenced in a study of response to subunit inactivated influenza vaccine. TCRdb itself ran the RT-PCR reads through MiXCR, one entry per CDR3 protein. Among a few hundred thousand distinct CDR3 sequences listed, approximately 12% were seen once. This sample comprised non-naive T cells sorted from PBMCs, obtained 14 to 15 days before vaccination. The receptors were gathered from a man aged 45-60 years who received an inactivated influenza vaccine. Each CDR3 is given with its conserved first and last residue. D genes are given only for firm matches. Rows may omit the clone size; those that give it use once, few, many or a size class.

D gene,J gene,V gene,clone size,CDR3 length,CDR3 protein,CDR3 DNA
-,TRBJ1-2,TRBV5-1,-,12,CASSPDKDGYTF,TGCGCCAGCAGCCCTGACAAAGATGGGTACACCTTC
TRBD2,TRBJ2-5,TRBV20-1,few,16,CSAAASGSGFGETQYF,TGCAGTGCTGCTGCTAGCGGGAGCGGCTTCGGAGAGACCCAGTACTTC
-,TRBJ2-6,TRBV28,-,15,CASSFLSAGANVLTF,TGTGCCAGCAGTTTTCTATCCGCTGGGGCCAACGTCCTGACTTTC
TRBD2,TRBJ2-3,TRBV14,-,17,CASSQERLAGITDTQYF,TGTGCCAGCAGCCAAGAAAGGCTAGCGGGAATCACAGATACGCAGTATTTT
-,TRBJ2-7,TRBV7-2,few,15,CASSQRASRAFEQYF,TGTGCCAGCAGCCAAAGGGCTAGCAGGGCATTTGAGCAGTACTTC
-,TRBJ2-5,TRBV4-2,-,16,CASSLGTSQAQETQYF,TGTGCCAGCAGCCTAGGGACTTCCCAAGCCCAAGAGACCCAGTACTTC
TRBD2,TRBJ2-7,TRBV11-2,few,15,CASSLVASGVYEQYF,TGTGCCAGCAGCTTAGTGGCTAGCGGGGTCTACGAGCAGTACTTC
TRBD2,TRBJ2-2,TRBV3-1,-,17,CASSPRTSLTNTGELFF,TGTGCCAGCAGCCCTCGGACTAGCTTGACGAACACCGGGGAGCTGTTTTTT
-,TRBJ2-7,TRBV20-1,few,11,CSATSLDEQYF,TGCAGTGCTACTAGCTTGGACGAGCAGTACTTC
-,TRBJ2-1,TRBV29-1,-,13,CSVTGLSYNEQFF,TGCAGCGTAACAGGACTCTCCTACAATGAGCAGTTCTTC
-,TRBJ2-3,TRBV11-2,few,16,CASSLGPGRLTDTQYF,TGTGCCAGCAGCTTAGGTCCGGGGCGGCTCACAGATACGCAGTATTTT
-,TRBJ2-1,TRBV5-1,few,14,CASSQGLGYNEQFF,TGCGCCAGCAGCCAGGGACTGGGATACAATGAGCAGTTCTTC
-,TRBJ2-7,TRBV6-5,-,15,CASSYSPSSAYEQYF,TGTGCCAGCAGTTACTCACCCTCCAGCGCCTACGAGCAGTACTTC
TRBD1,TRBJ2-7,TRBV5-1,many,15,CASSFLRGQGYEQYF,TGCGCCAGCAGCTTCCTCCGTGGACAGGGGTACGAGCAGTACTTC
-,TRBJ2-3,TRBV28,-,14,CASSLDRSGDTQYF,TGTGCCAGCAGTTTAGATAGGTCGGGAGATACGCAGTATTTT
-,TRBJ2-5,TRBV4-1,many,15,CASSRLSGTQETQYF,TGCGCCAGCAGCAGACTTTCGGGGACCCAAGAGACCCAGTACTTC
-,TRBJ1-5,TRBV10-3,-,15,CAISERGQSNQPQHF,TGTGCCATCAGTGAGAGAGGACAGTCGAATCAGCCCCAGCATTTT
-,TRBJ2-7,TRBV12-3/TRBV12-4,few,11,CASSSGSEQYF,TGTGCCAGCAGTTCAGGGAGCGAGCAGTACTTC
-,TRBJ2-1,TRBV12-3/TRBV12-4,few,14,CASSPKNSYNEQFF,TGTGCCAGCAGTCCAAAAAACTCCTACAATGAGCAGTTCTTC
-,TRBJ1-4,TRBV4-1,many,15,CASSQYRDTNEKLFF,TGCGCCAGCAGCCAATACAGGGACACTAATGAAAAACTGTTTTTT
-,TRBJ2-5,TRBV29-1,many,12,CSVEDGTETQYF,TGCAGCGTTGAAGACGGGACAGAGACCCAGTACTTC
-,TRBJ2-7,TRBV12-3/TRBV12-4,-,12,CASSYTALEQYF,TGTGCCAGCAGTTATACCGCGCTCGAGCAGTACTTC
-,TRBJ1-1,TRBV3-1,many,14,CASSQQGQGTEAFF,TGTGCCAGCAGCCAACAGGGCCAGGGCACTGAAGCTTTCTTT
TRBD2,TRBJ2-7,TRBV5-6,few,15,CASSLDRGERYEQYF,TGTGCCAGCAGCTTGGACCGGGGGGAACGCTACGAGCAGTACTTC
TRBD2,TRBJ2-1,TRBV2,few,15,CARTSGTSLYNEQFF,TGTGCCAGAACCTCCGGGACTAGCCTCTACAATGAGCAGTTCTTC
-,TRBJ2-7,TRBV28,-,11,CASSLSSEQYF,TGTGCCAGCAGTTTATCGAGCGAGCAGTACTTC
TRBD2,TRBJ2-4,TRBV4-1,many,21,CASSQDLLTSGASLSKNIQYF,TGCGCCAGCAGCCAAGACCTTCTTACTAGCGGGGCCTCCCTGTCCAAAAACATTCAGTACTTC
-,TRBJ1-4,TRBV28,-,14,CASTTGTYGEKLFF,TGTGCCAGCACCACAGGGACATACGGTGAAAAACTGTTTTTT
TRBD1,TRBJ2-5,TRBV6-1,-,15,CASIAFQGAGETQYF,TGTGCCAGCATCGCCTTCCAGGGGGCTGGGGAGACCCAGTACTTC
TRBD2,TRBJ2-7,TRBV28,many,17,CASSNYNLLAGNYEQYF,TGTGCCAGCAGTAACTATAACTTGCTAGCGGGGAACTACGAGCAGTACTTC
-,TRBJ2-7,TRBV29-1,few,12,CSVEAGDYEQYF,TGCAGCGTTGAAGCGGGAGACTACGAGCAGTACTTC
TRBD1,TRBJ1-4,TRBV7-2,many,15,CASSASGTGREKLFF,TGTGCCAGCAGCGCCTCCGGGACAGGGAGGGAAAAACTGTTTTTT
-,TRBJ2-7,TRBV4-1,few,15,CASSQGVQAVDEQYF,TGCGCCAGCAGCCAAGGGGTCCAAGCGGTCGACGAGCAGTACTTC
-,TRBJ1-5,TRBV6-2/TRBV6-3,few,13,CASSYSANQPQHF,TGTGCCAGCAGTTATAGTGCAAATCAGCCCCAGCATTTT
TRBD1,TRBJ2-5,TRBV20-1,-,14,CSATRQGAVETQYF,TGCAGTGCTACGAGACAGGGGGCTGTTGAGACCCAGTACTTC
TRBD1,TRBJ2-5,TRBV6-5,few,16,CASSYSFKGAGETQYF,TGTGCCAGCAGTTACTCGTTTAAGGGGGCGGGAGAGACCCAGTACTTC
-,TRBJ1-2,TRBV7-8,few,15,CASSPEGGRFYGYTF,TGTGCCAGCAGCCCGGAGGGGGGCCGCTTCTATGGCTACACCTTC
TRBD1,TRBJ1-2,TRBV20-1,few,16,CSARVRRGLGNYGYTF,TGCAGTGCTAGAGTCCGCAGGGGGCTGGGGAACTATGGCTACACCTTC
-,TRBJ2-2,TRBV12-3/TRBV12-4,few,17,CTLCPALFSQDTGELFF,TGTACCCTCTGCCCCGCCCTTTTTAGCCAGGACACCGGGGAGCTGTTTTTT
TRBD2,TRBJ2-7,TRBV12-3/TRBV12-4,-,15,CASQTGTSAYYEQYF,TGTGCCAGCCAAACCGGGACTAGCGCCTACTACGAGCAGTACTTC
-,TRBJ2-7,TRBV18,few,14,CASSPKQGTGEQYF,TGTGCCAGCTCACCGAAACAGGGCACGGGGGAGCAGTACTTC
-,TRBJ2-3,TRBV27,-,14,CAGRAGRGTDTQYF,TGTGCCGGAAGAGCGGGCCGAGGCACAGATACGCAGTATTTT
-,TRBJ1-3,TRBV3-1,-,14,CASMGAGAGNTIYF,TGTGCCAGCATGGGGGCAGGGGCTGGAAACACCATATATTTT
-,TRBJ1-2,TRBV3-1,-,16,CASSHHVGTRDYGYTF,TGTGCCAGCAGCCATCACGTAGGGACCCGGGACTATGGCTACACCTTC
-,TRBJ1-5,TRBV20-1,many,16,CSARKKAGHSNQPQHF,TGCAGTGCTAGAAAAAAGGCAGGGCACAGCAATCAGCCCCAGCATTTT
TRBD2,TRBJ2-1,TRBV27,few,16,CASTHASGRLSNEQFF,TGTGCCAGCACTCACGCCAGCGGGAGGTTGTCGAATGAGCAGTTCTTC
-,TRBJ2-7,TRBV2,few,17,CASGQGPLLAGGDEQYF,TGTGCCAGTGGACAGGGCCCCCTACTAGCGGGTGGGGACGAGCAGTACTTC
-,TRBJ2-5,TRBV7-2,many,14,CASSLTVYQETQYF,TGTGCCAGCAGCTTGACTGTGTACCAAGAGACCCAGTACTTC
TRBD2,TRBJ2-7,TRBV12-3/TRBV12-4,-,15,CASRTGTSGSYEQYF,TGTGCCAGCAGAACCGGGACTAGCGGGAGTTACGAGCAGTACTTC